The TCR beta chain described here comes from a study of technical replicates of blood from a few donors (dated 2017 in TCRdb). Concerning this clone: Its recognized antigen is unknown. One base away there is no much larger clone; base qualities are not given.

The germline V gene provides CDR1 SGHDT and CDR2 YYEEEE. The CDR3 has 15 amino acids, counting the end cysteine and phenylalanine. Only CDR3 DNA is held: 45 bases, read in frame from base 1. V is trimmed back by 3 bases and J by 7 bases, and the junction contains 12 bases that no gene match accounts for. The library was built by means of the immunoSEQ multiplex PCR assay. The table was pulled from immuneACCESS by TCRdb, which kept in-frame rearrangements only. Such tables lose some clones; where checked, under half of the loss comes from unresolved V genes, and the rest has no known cause. In this sample the table shows roughly 62,000 clones, roughly 90% of which occur a single time. The ten top clones hold around 4.4% of the sample.

The TCR originated in a human donor in good health. Some clones in this sample may be carry-over from other donors' samples. The chain uses TRBV5-6 and TRBJ1-2, with TRBD1 matching 7 junction bases. The sequencing sample was made of PBMCs. The sequenced DNA is TGTGCCAGCAGCTATGGGACAGCCGAAGTAGGTGGCTACACCTTC. It codes for CASSYGTAEVGGYTF. With all but the CDR3 taken from the reference TRBV5-6 and TRBJ1-2 genes, the full variable domain is: DAGVTQSPTHLIKTRGQQVTLRCSPKSGHDTVSWYQQALGQGPQFIFQYYEEEERQRGNFPDRFSGHQFPNYSSELNVNALLLGDSALYLCASSYGTAEVGGYTFGSGTRLTVV.